This T cell receptor (beta chain) is drawn from a study of radiotherapy plus CTLA-4 blockade in lung cancer. Looking at the study overall: An objective response was seen in 15% to 20% of patients, and disease control in 31%.

Study results and caveats: Early shifts in blood T cell clones, with interferon-beta, reportedly predicted response best. Subsequent to radiotherapy plus ipilimumab, tumor-derived TCR clones underwent expansion in blood.

Produced via immunoSEQ multiplex PCR; TCRdb's table is partial and in-frame only. The profile shows about 110,000 clones, 81% of them singletons. Comments on this clone: Its antigen is currently unknown.

Alongside CTLA-4 blockade with ipilimumab, patients with chemo-refractory metastatic non-small-cell lung cancer received focal radiation. The TCR comes from a human donor with non-small cell lung cancer that progressed on radiotherapy plus ipilimumab. Some clones in this sample may be carry-over from other donors' samples. This specimen consisted of peripheral blood, obtained from a patient treated with radiotherapy plus ipilimumab.

Here the CDR3 reads CASGSPFYNEQFF. As DNA, the CDR3 is TGTGCCAGCGGCTCGCCATTCTACAATGAGCAGTTCTTC. The V call is TRBV27, the J call TRBJ2-1; D is undetermined. CDR3 length: 13 amino acids. V gave up 8 bases and J gave up 3 bases, with 11 bases separating them. CDR1 and CDR2 (germline): MNHEY, SMNVEV (reference sequence).